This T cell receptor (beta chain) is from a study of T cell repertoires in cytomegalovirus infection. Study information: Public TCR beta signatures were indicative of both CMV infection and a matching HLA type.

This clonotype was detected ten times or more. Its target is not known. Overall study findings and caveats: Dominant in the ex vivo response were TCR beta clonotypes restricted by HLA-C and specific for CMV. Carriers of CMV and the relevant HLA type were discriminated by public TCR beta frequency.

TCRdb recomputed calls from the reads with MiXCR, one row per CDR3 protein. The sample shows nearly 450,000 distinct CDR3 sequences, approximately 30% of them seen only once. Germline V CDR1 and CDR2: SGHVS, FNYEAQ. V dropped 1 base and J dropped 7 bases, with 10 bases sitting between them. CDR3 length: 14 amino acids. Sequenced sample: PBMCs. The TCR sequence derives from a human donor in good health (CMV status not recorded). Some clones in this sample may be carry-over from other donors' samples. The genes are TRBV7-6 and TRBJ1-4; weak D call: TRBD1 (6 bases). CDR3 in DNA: TGTGCCAGCAGCTTAGGCAGGGGTTTTGAAAAACTGTTTTTT. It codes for CASSLGRGFEKLFF.